These 24 T cell receptor beta chains originate from one sample sequenced in a study of cytomegalovirus exposure and HLA in healthy donors. Profiling relied on immunoSEQ multiplex PCR, and the TCRdb table lists in-frame clones only, not all of them. The table records some 61,000 clones, 97% of them present only once. Material: PBMCs. These TCRs come from a woman between 18 and 29 years old in good health and CMV-seropositive.

This clone was seen only a few times. The chain employs TRBV6-6 and TRBJ1-4; 9 bases are shared with TRBD1. Trimming cost V 5 bases and J 8 bases; bases outside gene matches: 6. The CDR3 sequence is 14 residues long. Germline V gene data show CDR1 as MNHNY and CDR2 as SVGAGI (reference sequence). The CDR3 sequence: CASSPRQGDEKLFF. For the CDR3, the DNA is TGTGCCAGCAGTCCTCGACAGGGGGACGAAAAACTGTTTTTT.

This clone was seen just once. DNA of the CDR3: TGTGCCAGCAGTTGGACAGCTACGAACACTGAAGCTTTCTTT. It codes for CASSWTATNTEAFF. The chain uses TRBV28 and TRBJ1-1; D might be TRBD1 (6 bases). The germline V gene has CDR1 MDHEN and CDR2 SYDVKM. The CDR3 runs 14 residues. V was clipped by 4 bases and J by 1 base, with 10 bases between them.

The count of this clone is one. The CDR3 DNA follows: TGTGCCAGCAGCTTAGAGCGACAGCCTAACTATGGCTACACCTTC. Its protein product is CASSLERQPNYGYTF. The chain couples TRBV7-2 to TRBJ1-2, with D maybe TRBD1 (5 bases). CDR3 length equals 15 residues. CDR1 is SGHTA and CDR2 is FQGNSA in the germline V gene. V lost 1 base to trimming and J lost 0 bases, with 9 bases between them. The full variable domain, completed using reference TRBV7-2 and TRBJ1-2, is GAGVSQSPSNKVTEKGKDVELRCDPISGHTALYWYRQSLGQGLEFLIYFQGNSAPDKSGLPSDRFSAERTGGSVSTLTIQRTQQEDSAVYLCASSLERQPNYGYTFGSGTRLTVV.

This clone was seen once. The genes are TRBV7-9 and TRBJ2-3; D unclear. The CDR3 covers 16 residues. From germline, CDR1 is SEHNR and CDR2 FQNEAQ (reference sequence). V lost 1 base and J 0 bases, leaving 11 bases between the germline ends. CDR3: CASSLEAGASTDTQYF. The CDR3 DNA reads TGTGCCAGCAGCTTAGAGGCCGGAGCTAGCACAGATACGCAGTATTTT. The full variable domain, with the rest looked up from reference TRBV7-9 and TRBJ2-3, is DTGVSQNPRHKITKRGQNVTFRCDPISEHNRLYWYRQTLGQGPEFLTYFQNEAQLEKSRLLSDRFSAERPKGSFSTLEIQRTEQGDSAMYLCASSLEAGASTDTQYFGPGTRLTVL.

J is TRBJ1-5 and V is TRBV19; D ambiguous. V lost 3 bases and J 2 bases, leaving 11 bases between the germline ends. CDR3 length: 15 residues. Germline lookup yields CDR1 LNHDA and CDR2 SQIVND (reference sequence). DNA for the CDR3: TGTGCCAGTAGTATTACCGCATCAGGCAATCAGCCCCAGCATTTT. It translates to CASSITASGNQPQHF.

The J gene is TRBJ2-3, the V gene TRBV5-1; 9 bases match TRBD1. The trim removed 3 bases at V and 2 bases at J, leaving 4 bases unmatched. The CDR3 extends over 15 amino acids. CDR1 is SGHRS and CDR2 is YFSETQ in the germline V gene. This chain's CDR3 is CASSSTGGYTDTQYF. CDR3 sequence (DNA): TGCGCCAGCAGCTCGACAGGGGGTTACACAGATACGCAGTATTTT.

Regarding this clone: The junction differs from germline at one of its ends, possibly a read error. This CDR3 is also generated by other DNA sequences in the sample. The chain links TRBV28 to TRBJ2-1, with 9 bases fitting TRBD2. CDR3 size: 15 residues. The germline gives CDR1 MDHEN, CDR2 SYDVKM. DNA for the CDR3: TGCGCCAGCACAGGGCTAGCGGGGACCTACAATGAGCAGTTCTTC. Protein sequence: CASTGLAGTYNEQFF.

This rearrangement joins TRBV6-1 to TRBJ2-1, with D perhaps TRBD1 (6 bases). The CDR3 is 12 amino acids. CDR1 MNHNS and CDR2 SASEGT come from the germline V gene. Trimming took 7 bases from V and 7 from J, leaving 11 bases between them. CDR3 protein: CASTTGINEQFF. The CDR3 nucleotides are TGTGCCAGCACTACAGGGATTAATGAGCAGTTCTTC.

The rearrangement joins TRBV2 to TRBJ2-3, with D tentatively TRBD1 (5 bases). The germline gives CDR1 SNHLY, CDR2 FYNNEI. V was clipped by 4 bases and J by 4 bases, with 24 bases between them. There are 18 residues in the CDR3. The CDR3 protein is CASSGFGSRGPPPDTQYF. The CDR3 bases are TGTGCCAGCAGTGGATTTGGGTCAAGGGGCCCCCCCCCAGATACGCAGTATTTT.

This sequence joins TRBV7-8 and TRBJ2-1; TRBD2 is a possible D gene (5 bases). The CDR3 is 14 residues long. CDR1 and CDR2 (germline): SGHVS, FQNEAQ. The V gene lost 5 bases and the J gene lost 8 bases, with 16 bases spanning the gap. CDR3 region: CASSLQTKGDEQFF. The DNA for the CDR3 is TGTGCCAGCAGCCTGCAGACTAAAGGTGATGAGCAGTTCTTC.

V usage is TRBV7-8 and J usage is TRBJ2-7, with 7 bases matching TRBD1. The germline V gene has CDR1 SGHVS and CDR2 FQNEAQ. The CDR3 has 12 residues. V lost 4 bases, J lost 5 bases, and 2 bases stayed unmatched. In DNA form, the CDR3 reads TGTGCCAGCAGCTGGACAGGTAACGAGCAGTACTTC. Translated: CASSWTGNEQYF.

The chain employs TRBV6-6 and TRBJ2-3, with 9 bases lining up with TRBD2. V lost 7 bases and J lost 7; bases outside the gene matches: 12. In germline, CDR1 is MNHNY, CDR2 SVGAGI (reference sequence). The CDR3 runs 15 residues. The CDR3 DNA reads as TGTGCCAGCATCCGACTAGCGGAAGGTGGGAATACGCAGTATTTT. It yields the protein CASIRLAEGGNTQYF.

The chain carries TRBV28 and TRBJ2-1, with D perhaps matching TRBD2 (6 bases). The germline gives CDR1 MDHEN, CDR2 SYDVKM. The CDR3 runs 15 residues. V was pared by 2 bases and J by 5 bases, with 13 bases between. The CDR3 protein is CASSLGGSGNNEQFF. The CDR3 DNA follows: TGTGCCAGCAGTTTAGGAGGGAGTGGGAACAATGAGCAGTTCTTC. Based on the CDR3 plus reference TRBV28 and TRBJ2-1, the full variable domain is DVKVTQSSRYLVKRTGEKVFLECVQDMDHENMFWYRQDPGLGLRLIYFSYDVKMKEKGDIPEGYSVSREKKERFSLILESASTNQTSMYLCASSLGGSGNNEQFFGPGTRLTVL.

J is TRBJ2-5 and V is TRBV28, with 12 bases identical to TRBD2. The DNA end lines up better with TRBJ2-7; the J call may be wrong. The CDR3 consists of 15 residues. Germline loops: CDR1 MDHEN, CDR2 SYDVKM. CDR3 sequence (DNA): TGTGCCAGCAGTTACGGACTAGCGGGATCCTACGAGCAGTACTTC. Its translation is CASSYGLAGSYEQYF.

The chain couples TRBV27 to TRBJ2-5, with 10 positions matching TRBD2. V was clipped by 8 bases and J by 7 bases; unmatched bases: 10. CDR1 is MNHEY and CDR2 is SMNVEV in the germline V gene (reference sequence). This CDR3 comprises 14 residues. CDR3 nucleotides: TGTGCCAGCTTAGGGCTAGCGGGAGCAGGGACCCAGTACTTC. It yields the protein CASLGLAGAGTQYF.

V is TRBV7-3 and J is TRBJ2-2; D might be TRBD1 (6 bases). The germline V gene encodes CDR1 SGHTA and CDR2 FQGTGA. Trimming took 3 bases from V and 6 from J, leaving 14 bases between them. This CDR3 has 15 amino acids. In nucleotides, the CDR3 is TGTGCCAGCAGCTTGCTGGGCAGGGGTTCCGGGGAGCTGTTTTTT. It is translated as CASSLLGRGSGELFF.

V and J are TRBV27 and TRBJ2-1; TRBD2 matches at 10 bases. The ends lost 5 bases at V and 5 bases at J; junction bases unmatched: 21. The CDR3 has 20 amino acids. Germline-derived CDR1 and CDR2 are MNHEY and SMNVEV (reference sequence). CDR3 region: CASSESLNIPFSGRHNEQFF. CDR3 nucleotide sequence: TGTGCCAGCAGTGAGTCACTTAATATACCTTTTAGCGGGAGGCACAATGAGCAGTTCTTC.

The J gene is TRBJ2-1, the V gene TRBV6-1; D is uncertain. This CDR3 contains 12 residues. CDR1 MNHNS and CDR2 SASEGT come from the germline V gene. V lost 6 bases and J 3 bases, leaving 6 bases between the germline ends. CDR3 protein: CASSPDYNEQFF. The CDR3 DNA reads as TGTGCCAGCAGCCCAGACTACAATGAGCAGTTCTTC.

V gene TRBV6-1 combines with J gene TRBJ2-1; the match to TRBD2 covers 13 bases. There are 15 residues in the CDR3. V lost 1 base and J lost 6; bases outside the gene matches: 0. The germline V gene encodes CDR1 MNHNS and CDR2 SASEGT. CDR3 in amino acids: CASSEGTSGSNEQFF. CDR3 in DNA: TGTGCCAGCAGTGAAGGGACTAGCGGGAGCAATGAGCAGTTCTTC.

The chain uses TRBV6-5 and TRBJ1-1; 12 positions match TRBD1. Germline CDR1 is MNHEY and CDR2 is SVGAGI. After removal of 6 bases from V and 4 bases from J, the junction contained 6 bases not matched to a gene. This CDR3 contains 15 residues. The CDR3 bases are TGTGCCAGCAGGGGACAGGGGGCGGGGAGCACTGAAGCTTTCTTT. Amino acid sequence: CASRGQGAGSTEAFF.

V and J are TRBV9 and TRBJ2-1; TRBD2 matches at 12 bases. Germline-derived CDR1 and CDR2 are SGDLS and YYNGEE. The CDR3 totals 18 residues. Trimming took 3 bases from V and 3 from J; bases not matched to a gene: 10. The CDR3 reads CASSAAGLAGSLYNEQFF. Here the CDR3 DNA reads TGTGCCAGCAGCGCAGCAGGACTAGCGGGAAGCCTCTACAATGAGCAGTTCTTC.

The chain links TRBV18 to TRBJ2-6; 7 bases agree with TRBD1. Germline assignment: CDR1 KGHSH and CDR2 LQKENI. The CDR3 sequence is 18 residues long. The junction had 8 bases not matched to a gene; V was cut back by 3 bases and J by 0 bases. The CDR3 bases are TGTGCCAGCTCACCTTCGACAGGGTACCCCTCTGGGGCCAACGTCCTGACTTTC. Its translation is CASSPSTGYPSGANVLTF. Full variable domain (rest looked up from reference TRBV18 and TRBJ2-6): NAGVMQNPRHLVRRRGQEARLRCSPMKGHSHVYWYRQLPEEGLKFMVYLQKENIIDESGMPKERFSAEFPKEGPSILRIQQVVRGDSAAYFCASSPSTGYPSGANVLTFGAGSRLTVL.

The chain links TRBV29-1 to TRBJ1-1, with 8 positions matching TRBD1. J lost 0 bases, V lost 7 bases, and 7 bases had no gene match. The CDR3 extends over 14 amino acids. Germline V gives CDR1 SQVTM, CDR2 ANQGSEA. Here the CDR3 DNA reads TGCAGCGCCGACAGGGGCGGCATGAACACTGAAGCTTTCTTT. This codes for CSADRGGMNTEAFF.

The chain uses TRBV29-1 and TRBJ1-4, with TRBD1 as a possible D gene (6 bases). Trimming cost V 6 bases and J 4 bases, with 21 bases left between them. Germline assignment: CDR1 SQVTM and CDR2 ANQGSEA. The CDR3 totals 16 residues. CDR3 sequence: CSVKRTGLGNNEKLFF. Here the CDR3 DNA reads TGCAGCGTGAAAAGAACAGGGTTGGGGAATAATGAAAAACTGTTTTTT.